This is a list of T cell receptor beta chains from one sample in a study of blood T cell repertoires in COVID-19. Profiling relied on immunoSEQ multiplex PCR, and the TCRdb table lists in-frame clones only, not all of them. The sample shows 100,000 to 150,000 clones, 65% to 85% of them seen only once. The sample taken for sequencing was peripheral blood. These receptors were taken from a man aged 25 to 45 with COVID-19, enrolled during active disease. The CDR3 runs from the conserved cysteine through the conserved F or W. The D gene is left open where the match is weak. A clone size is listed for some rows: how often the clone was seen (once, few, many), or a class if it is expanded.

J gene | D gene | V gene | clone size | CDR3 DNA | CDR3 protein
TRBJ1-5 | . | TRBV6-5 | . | TGTGCCAGCGGGAGACTGTATAGCAATCAGCCCCAGCATTTT | CASGRLYSNQPQHF
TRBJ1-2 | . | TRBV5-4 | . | TGTGCCAGCCAGAGGGAGGGGAATGCGGGCTATGGCTACACCTTC | CASQREGNAGYGYTF
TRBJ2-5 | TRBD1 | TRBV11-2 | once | TGTGCCAGCAGCTTCGGGACAGACCTGCAAGAGACCCAGTACTTC | CASSFGTDLQETQYF
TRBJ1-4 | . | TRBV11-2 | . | TGTGCCAGCAGCAGGGGACTCGATGAAAAACTGTTTTTT | CASSRGLDEKLFF
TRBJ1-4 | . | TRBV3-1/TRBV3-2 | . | TGTGCCAGCAGCCCCCTAGGACAGCTGAATGAAAAACTGTTTTTT | CASSPLGQLNEKLFF
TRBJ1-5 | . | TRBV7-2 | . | TGTGCCAGCAGCATACGGGGAGTTAGCAATCAGCCCCAGCATTTT | CASSIRGVSNQPQHF
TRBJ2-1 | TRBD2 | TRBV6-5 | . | TGTGCCAGCAGCCGAAAGCGGGAGGGGTCCAATGAGCAGTTCTTC | CASSRKREGSNEQFF
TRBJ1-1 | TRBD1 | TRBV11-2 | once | TGTGCCAGCAGCTTGACAGGGGGGCGGAACACTGAAGCTTTCTTT | CASSLTGGRNTEAFF
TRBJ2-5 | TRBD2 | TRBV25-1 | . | TGTGCCAGCAGTGGGGCCAACTCGGGGGGCCAAGAGACCCAGTACTTC | CASSGANSGGQETQYF
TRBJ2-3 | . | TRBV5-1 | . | TGCGCCAGCAGCGCCCGCCCTGCGGGGCCGACGATAGGAGATACGCAGTATTTT | CASSARPAGPTIGDTQYF
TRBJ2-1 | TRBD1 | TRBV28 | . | TGTGCCAGCAGTTCGGACAGGGGGCCGCCTTACAATGAGCAGTTCTTC | CASSSDRGPPYNEQFF
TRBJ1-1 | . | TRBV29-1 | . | TGCAGCGTTCAGGGAGGGGACACTGAAGCTTTCTTT | CSVQGGDTEAFF
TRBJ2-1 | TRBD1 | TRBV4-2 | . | TGTGCCAGCAGCCAAGAACAGGGGTACAATGAGCAGTTCTTC | CASSQEQGYNEQFF
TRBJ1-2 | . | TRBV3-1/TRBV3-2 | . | TGTGCCAGCAGCCAAGATCAAGCAGGGGATGGCTACACCTTC | CASSQDQAGDGYTF
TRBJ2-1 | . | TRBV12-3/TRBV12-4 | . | TGTGCCAGCAGTTTAAGTGAGAGTGAGCAGTTCTTC | CASSLSESEQFF
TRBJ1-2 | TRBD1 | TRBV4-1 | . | TGCGCCAGCAGCTACGCCGGTGACAGGGGGCATTCCCCTTATGGCTACACCTTC | CASSYAGDRGHSPYGYTF
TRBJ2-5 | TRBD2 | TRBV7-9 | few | TGTGCCAGCAGCTTAGATACGGGGGGGACCCAGTACTTC | CASSLDTGGTQYF
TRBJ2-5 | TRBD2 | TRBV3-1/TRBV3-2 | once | TGTGCCAGCAGCCAGTCTAGATCCGGGACTACTGGAGAGACCCAGTACTTC | CASSQSRSGTTGETQYF
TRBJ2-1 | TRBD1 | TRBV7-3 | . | TGTGCCAGCAGCCGATTGGGACAGGGACCCGAAGGCCTACGATATGAGCAGTTCTTC | CASSRLGQGPEGLRYEQFF
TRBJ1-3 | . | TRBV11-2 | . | TGTGCCAGCAGCTTATTAATCAGCTCTGGAAACACCATATATTTT | CASSLLISSGNTIYF
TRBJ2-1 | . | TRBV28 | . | TGTGCCAGCAGTTTCCAGGGTTTTTCTGTATACAATGAGCAGTTCTTC | CASSFQGFSVYNEQFF
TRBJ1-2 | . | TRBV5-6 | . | TGTGCCAGCAGCCCGGGGGTGGGTGGCTACACCTTC | CASSPGVGGYTF
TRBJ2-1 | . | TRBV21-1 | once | TGTGCCAGCAGCAATTGGGAGCATCGCCGTGGAAGAAATGAGCAGTTCTTC | CASSNWEHRRGRNEQFF
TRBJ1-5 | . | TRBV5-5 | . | TGTGCCAGCAGCTTGAAGCCGAATCAGCCCCAGCATTTT | CASSLKPNQPQHF
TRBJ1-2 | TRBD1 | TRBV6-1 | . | TGTGCCAGCAGTGAATCGGGACAGGATACGTGGGGCTACACCTTC | CASSESGQDTWGYTF
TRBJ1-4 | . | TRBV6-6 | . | TGTGCCAGCAGCGGACGGAGGTTGGCTGAAAAACTGTTTTTT | CASSGRRLAEKLFF
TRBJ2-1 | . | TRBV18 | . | TGTGCCAGCTCGCCCGGGTCCAGTGGCGATGAGCAGTTCTTC | CASSPGSSGDEQFF
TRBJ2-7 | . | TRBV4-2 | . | TGTGCCAGCAGCCAAGGGTCACCGAGTCCCCCTCGCGAGCAGTACTTC | CASSQGSPSPPREQYF
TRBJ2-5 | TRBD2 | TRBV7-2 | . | TGTGCCAGCAGCTTAGCGGGACTAGGAGCCTTGGAGACCCAGTACTTC | CASSLAGLGALETQYF
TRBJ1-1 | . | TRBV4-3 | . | TGCGCCAGCAGCCAAGAGGCCGGGGGTGGCACTGAAGCTTTCTTT | CASSQEAGGGTEAFF
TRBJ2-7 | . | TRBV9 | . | TGTGCCAGCAGCGTAGAGGCAGGGACTGCCTACGAGCAGTACTTC | CASSVEAGTAYEQYF
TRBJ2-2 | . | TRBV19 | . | TGTGCCAGTAAACGCCAGTCTAGGAACACCGGGGAGCTGTTTTTT | CASKRQSRNTGELFF
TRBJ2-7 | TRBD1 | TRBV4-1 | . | TGCGCCAGCAGCCAAGGAAGGGGCGGACAGGACTTC | CASSQGRGGQDF
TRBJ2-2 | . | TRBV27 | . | TGTGCCAGCAGGAGGGACTTTAACACCGGGGAGCTGTTTTTT | CASRRDFNTGELFF
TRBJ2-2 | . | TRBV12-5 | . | TGTGCTAGTGGTGGGTTCATCGGGGTCGGGACCGGGGAGCTGTTTTTT | CASGGFIGVGTGELFF
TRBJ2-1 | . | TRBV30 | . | TGTGCCTGGATGGCTAGTGGCAATGAGCAGTTCTTC | CAWMASGNEQFF
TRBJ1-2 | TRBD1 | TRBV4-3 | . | TGCGCCAGCAGCCAAGAGGAAGGGGGCCACTATGGCTACACCTTC | CASSQEEGGHYGYTF
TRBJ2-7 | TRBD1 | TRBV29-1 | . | TGCAGCGTCGAACAGGGGGACGAGCAGTACTTC | CSVEQGDEQYF
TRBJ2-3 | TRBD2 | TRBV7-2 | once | TGTGCCAGCAGCACGTTTAGCGGGGGGTTTCCAACAGATACGCAGTATTTT | CASSTFSGGFPTDTQYF
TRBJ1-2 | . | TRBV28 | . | TGTGCCAGCAGGGGCTCACCTAACTATGGCTACACCTTC | CASRGSPNYGYTF
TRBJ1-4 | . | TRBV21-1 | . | TGTGCCAGCAGCAAATTTTACTTCGTCCGCAGGGGCGATAATGAAAAACTGTTTTTT | CASSKFYFVRRGDNEKLFF
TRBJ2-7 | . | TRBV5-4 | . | TGTGCCAGCAGCTTGGGTCGGACAGCCTCGGAGGAGCAGTACTTC | CASSLGRTASEEQYF
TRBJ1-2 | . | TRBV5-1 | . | TGCGCCAGCAGCTCAGCAGGCCTTGGACAGCTCTATGGCTACACCTTC | CASSSAGLGQLYGYTF
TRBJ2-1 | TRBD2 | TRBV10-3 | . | TGTGCCATCAGCGCGGGACTAGCGGACGACAATGAGCAGTTCTTC | CAISAGLADDNEQFF
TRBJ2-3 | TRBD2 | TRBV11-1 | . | TGTGCCAGCAGCTTACTGGGGGGGACAGATACGCAGTATTTT | CASSLLGGTDTQYF
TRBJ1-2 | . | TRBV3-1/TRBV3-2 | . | TGTGCCAGCAGCCAAGGAGGGATGGGCTATGGCTACACCTTC | CASSQGGMGYGYTF
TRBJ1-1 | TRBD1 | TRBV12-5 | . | TGTGCTAGTGGTTTGGGGACAGGGGATGCTTTCTTT | CASGLGTGDAFF
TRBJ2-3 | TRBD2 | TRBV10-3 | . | TGTGCCATCAGCCCAGGACTAGCGGACCGCACAGATACGCAGTATTTT | CAISPGLADRTDTQYF
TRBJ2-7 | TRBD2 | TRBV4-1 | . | TGCGCCAGCAGCCAAGGGGCGGGGACTAGCGGGATCTACGAGCAGTACTTC | CASSQGAGTSGIYEQYF
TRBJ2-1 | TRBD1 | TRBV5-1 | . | TGCGCCAGCAGCTTTGAGGGACAGGGCGGCAATGAGCAGTTCTTC | CASSFEGQGGNEQFF
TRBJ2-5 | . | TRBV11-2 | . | TGTGCCAGCAGCTTAGGATTAGAAAGGACCCAGTACTTC | CASSLGLERTQYF
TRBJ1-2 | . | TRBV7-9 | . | TGTGCCAGCAGCTTAGCGCGGCAGGGCCCGGTGGTCAGGAACTATGGCTACACCTTC | CASSLARQGPVVRNYGYTF
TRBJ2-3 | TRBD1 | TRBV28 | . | TGTGCCAGCATCCCAGGCGGGACAGGGGTGCCAGATACGCAGTATTTT | CASIPGGTGVPDTQYF
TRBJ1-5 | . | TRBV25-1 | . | TGTGCCAGCAGTGAAAGTAGTCAGCCCCAGCATTTT | CASSESSQPQHF